The 27 T cell receptor beta chains reported below all come from one sample, sequenced in a study of regulatory T cells in long-lasting Graves disease. Described time point: newly diagnosed GD, antithyroid drugs for less than 3 months. The TCR library was made from RNA extracted from PBMCs. CDR3 regions were amplified by Arm-PCR using iRepertoire HTBI primers to build TCR beta libraries. TCRdb re-called the multiplex PCR reads with MiXCR, one entry per CDR3 protein. Among 350,000 to 500,000 distinct CDR3 sequences listed, over 15% were seen once. The same specimen was also included in a second study, on T cells in Graves' hyperthyroidism and ophthalmopathy.

The material was peripheral blood mononuclear cells (PBMCs), obtained at new diagnosis, from a patient treated with antithyroid drugs. Receptor source: a woman in her twenties or thirties with Graves disease.

This clonotype has just a few counts. The rearrangement joins TRBV10-3 to TRBJ2-1; no clear D gene. Germline lookup yields CDR1 ENHRY and CDR2 SYGVKD. The CDR3 covers 17 residues. Deletions cut 2 bases from V and 0 bases from J, with 14 bases between. The CDR3 protein is CAISEDSRLSSYNEQFF. The DNA of the CDR3 is TGTGCCATCAGTGAGGATAGTCGGTTAAGCTCCTACAATGAGCAGTTCTTC.

This clonotype was recorded many times. The chain couples TRBV20-1 to TRBJ2-7; 7 bases match TRBD2. With 6 bases clipped from V and 3 bases from J, the junction kept 8 bases outside the gene matches. The CDR3 contains 13 residues. Germline CDR1 DFQATT, CDR2 SNEGSKA (reference sequence). This CDR3 is CSARTRGVYEQYF. Written as DNA, the CDR3 is TGCAGTGCCAGGACTAGAGGGGTCTACGAGCAGTACTTC.

The chain has TRBV6-1 and TRBJ2-1; D is unresolved. Germline-derived CDR1 and CDR2 are MNHNS and SASEGT. V lost 5 bases and J lost 7, with 9 bases in between. The CDR3 loop spans 12 amino acids. This CDR3 is CASSSTQNEQFF. In nucleotides, the CDR3 is TGTGCCAGCAGTAGCACACAGAATGAGCAGTTCTTC.

This clonotype was counted a single time. The V call is TRBV12-3 or TRBV12-4, the J call TRBJ2-7; D is possibly TRBD1 (6 bases). CDR3 length: 15 amino acids. Trimming pared 5 bases from V and 0 bases from J, leaving 14 bases between. The CDR3 DNA reads TGTGCCAGCAGTCCAGGACAGATGAGCTCCTACGAGCAGTACTTC. Translated: CASSPGQMSSYEQYF.

In nucleotides, the CDR3 is TGTGCCAGCAGCCCCGTCCGCTCCAATGAGCAGTTCTTC. This codes for CASSPVRSNEQFF. The V gene is TRBV7-6, the J gene TRBJ2-1; D unresolved. The CDR3 covers 13 residues. CDR1 is SGHVS and CDR2 is FNYEAQ in the germline V gene. V gave up 5 bases and J gave up 6 bases, with 11 bases separating them.

This clonotype was recorded at least ten times. This chain uses TRBV3-1 with TRBJ2-7; D may be TRBD1 (5 bases). V was cut by 1 base and J by 9 bases, with 10 bases left in between. The CDR3 consists of 12 residues. In germline, CDR1 is LGHDT, CDR2 YNNKEL (reference sequence). Written as DNA, the CDR3 is TGTGCCAGCAGCCAAGCAGCTAGGGGGCAGTACTTC. This sequence encodes CASSQAARGQYF.

The V and J genes are TRBV11-2 and TRBJ2-1; 7 nucleotides match TRBD1. Germline lookup yields CDR1 SGHAT and CDR2 FQNNGV. The CDR3 is 15 amino acids. V dropped 9 bases and J dropped 6; count of bases not matched to a gene: 14. The CDR3 region has the DNA TGTGCCAGTAGTCCGACCCCTCGGACAGGCAATGAGCAGTTCTTC. Amino acid sequence: CASSPTPRTGNEQFF.

At least ten counts were recorded for this clonotype. The chain uses TRBV27 and TRBJ2-1; weak D call: TRBD1 (6 bases). Germline CDR1 reads MNHEY; CDR2 reads SMNVEV (reference sequence). The CDR3 length is 18 residues. V lost 3 bases to trimming and J lost 8 bases, with 26 bases between them. The CDR3 spells CASSLRARHRVLRDEQFF. The CDR3 bases are TGTGCCAGCAGTTTGAGAGCCCGGCACAGGGTTTTACGGGATGAGCAGTTCTTC.

This clonotype was observed a few times. The V gene is TRBV6-1, the J gene TRBJ1-3; tentative D call: TRBD1 (5 bases). Trimming left V 8 bases short and J 0 bases short, with 11 bases between. The CDR3 extends over 14 amino acids. Germline V gene data show CDR1 as MNHNS and CDR2 as SASEGT. CDR3 DNA: TGTGCCAGCGGCTCAGGGAACTCTGGAAACACCATATATTTT. Its protein is CASGSGNSGNTIYF.

This clonotype was detected many times. A junction end diverges from the germline sequence, so it may reflect a read error. The V call is TRBV6-1, the J call TRBJ2-3; 10 positions agree with TRBD2. The CDR3 runs 18 residues. CDR1 is MNHNS, CDR2 SASEGT, per germline. DNA for the CDR3: TGTGCCAGCAGCGAAGGGCCAGCGGGAGGGTCTAGCACAGATACGCAGTATTTT. Translating it yields CASSEGPAGGSSTDTQYF.

Points on this clonotype: A much bigger clone sits one base away, suggesting this may be a read error. The chain employs TRBV10-3 and TRBJ1-4; D ambiguous. Germline lookup yields CDR1 ENHRY and CDR2 SYGVKD. The CDR3 totals 15 residues. Between the trimmed V and J ends, which lost 5 bases and 4 bases, there was a span of 14 bases. In DNA, the CDR3 is TGTGCCATCAGTCGGACCCGCGGGGTTAATGAAAAACTGTTTTTT. Translating it yields CAISRTRGVNEKLFF.

This clonotype was observed many times. The V and J genes are TRBV7-6 and TRBJ2-7, with TRBD2 matching 12 bases. CDR3 size: 18 residues. From germline, CDR1 is SGHVS and CDR2 FNYEAQ. V lost 4 bases to trimming and J lost 4 bases; unmatched junction nucleotides: 14. CDR3: CASSYGSSGRAELYEQYF. The CDR3, as DNA: TGTGCCAGCAGCTACGGTTCTAGCGGGAGGGCCGAACTTTACGAGCAGTACTTC.

This clonotype has a count of ten or more. The chain joins TRBV6-2 or TRBV6-3 to TRBJ2-1, with D perhaps TRBD1 or TRBD2 (5 bases each). The CDR3 sequence is 13 residues long. CDR1 MNHEY and CDR2 SVGEGT come from the germline V gene. V gave up 6 bases and J gave up 8 bases, with 14 bases separating them. CDR3 nucleotides: TGTGCCAGCAGCCAAACCCGGGGCCATGAGCAGTTCTTC. Protein: CASSQTRGHEQFF.

In its sample, this clonotype was seen many times. V usage is TRBV27 and J usage is TRBJ2-3; 9 positions agree with TRBD2. With 1 base clipped from V and 3 bases from J, the junction kept 14 bases outside the gene matches. The germline CDR1 and CDR2 sequences are MNHEY and SMNVEV (reference sequence). The CDR3 totals 19 residues. The CDR3: CASSLFQTVSGRNTDTQYF. The CDR3 nucleotides read TGTGCCAGCAGTTTATTCCAAACCGTCAGCGGGAGGAATACAGATACGCAGTATTTT.

This clonotype was counted at least ten times. V usage is TRBV11-2 and J usage is TRBJ2-1; TRBD2 agrees at 9 bases. Germline V gives CDR1 SGHAT, CDR2 FQNNGV. V trimming: 1 base; J trimming: 3 bases; junction bases outside the gene matches: 4. CDR3 length equals 16 residues. The CDR3 DNA is TGTGCCAGCAGCTTAGGGGCGGGAGGGTTCTACAATGAGCAGTTCTTC. This gives the protein CASSLGAGGFYNEQFF.

This clonotype was seen a few times. One base away lies a much larger clone, so this may be a sequencing read error. This chain connects TRBV7-9 to TRBJ1-1; D is possibly TRBD1 (5 bases). In germline, CDR1 is SEHNR, CDR2 FQNEAQ (reference sequence). Trimming stripped 5 bases from V and 2 bases from J, with 15 bases between. This CDR3 region has 15 residues. The CDR3 spells CASSPGSTVNTEAFF. CDR3 bases: TGTGCCAGCAGCCCAGGGTCGACAGTTAACACTGAAGCTTTCTTT.

This clonotype has a count of ten or more. V is TRBV28 and J is TRBJ2-4; 9 bases are a match to TRBD1. J gave up 1 base and V 4 bases, and 2 bases lay outside the gene matches. CDR3 length equals 15 residues. The germline gives CDR1 MDHEN, CDR2 SYDVKM. CDR3 protein: CASSWDRAAKNIQYF. The CDR3 DNA sequence: TGTGCCAGCAGTTGGGACAGGGCGGCCAAAAACATTCAGTACTTC.

This clonotype appeared a few times. The chain employs TRBV19 and TRBJ1-1; D remains unclear. This CDR3 has 14 residues. Between the trimmed V and J ends, which lost 5 bases and 1 base, there was a span of 11 bases. Germline CDR1 LNHDA, CDR2 SQIVND (reference sequence). The DNA for the CDR3 is TGTGCCAGTAGTCAGGTATGGAGGAACACTGAAGCTTTCTTT. Encoded protein: CASSQVWRNTEAFF. The full variable domain, its missing parts supplied by reference TRBV19 and TRBJ1-1, is DGGITQSPKYLFRKEGQNVTLSCEQNLNHDAMYWYRQDPGQGLRLIYYSQIVNDFQKGDIAEGYSVSREKKESFPLTVTSAQKNPTAFYLCASSQVWRNTEAFFGQGTRLTVV.

This clonotype was recorded a few times. The gene calls are TRBV6-2 or TRBV6-3 and TRBJ2-2; D gene uncertain. The CDR3 loop spans 17 amino acids. Germline CDR1 MNHEY, CDR2 SVGEGT. V was shortened by 0 bases and J by 0 bases, with 11 bases between the two germline ends. DNA for the CDR3: TGTGCCAGCAGTTACTCCGCCAGGAGCCCGAACACCGGGGAGCTGTTTTTT. Protein: CASSYSARSPNTGELFF.

A few counts support this clonotype. The J gene is TRBJ1-3, the V gene TRBV5-1, with D possibly TRBD1 on 6 matching bases. V shed 4 bases and J shed 2 bases, with 13 bases lying between them. Germline V gene data show CDR1 as SGHRS and CDR2 as YFSETQ. This CDR3 is built from 15 residues. CDR3 sequence (DNA): TGCGCCAGCAGCGGCGGGGGGGCAACTGGAAACACCATATATTTT. It codes for CASSGGGATGNTIYF.

V gene TRBV11-2 combines with J gene TRBJ1-2; 7 bases line up with TRBD1. Germline CDR1 SGHAT, CDR2 FQNNGV. V lost 5 bases and J lost 8; bases outside the gene matches: 14. The CDR3 sequence is 15 residues long. The CDR3 DNA reads as TGTGCCAGCAGCCAATCCGGGACAGAGTCACCCGGCTACACCTTC. Translating gives CASSQSGTESPGYTF.

The rearrangement joins TRBV20-1 to TRBJ1-6; TRBD1 might be the D (5 bases). V was cut by 3 bases and J by 9 bases, with 15 bases left in between. The CDR3 runs 14 residues. Germline values: CDR1 DFQATT, CDR2 SNEGSKA (reference sequence). The CDR3 region is CSASGGGRGSPLHF. The CDR3 DNA reads TGCAGTGCTAGTGGGGGGGGAAGGGGTTCACCCCTCCACTTT.

This clonotype was observed many times. The chain is built from TRBV5-8 and TRBJ2-1; D is uncertain. Per germline, CDR1 SGHTS and CDR2 YDEGEE. CDR3 length: 12 amino acids. Trimming removed 4 bases from V and 10 bases from J, with 12 bases in between. The CDR3 DNA reads as TGTGCCAGCAGCCTCGGTTGGGGAGAGCAGTTCTTC. It yields the protein CASSLGWGEQFF.

This clonotype showed up many times. The junction differs from germline at one of its ends, possibly a read error. The chain employs TRBV7-2 and TRBJ2-7; perhaps TRBD1 as D (5 bases). This CDR3 is built from 14 residues. The germline V gene has CDR1 SGHTA and CDR2 FQGNSA. The CDR3 loop is CASSPSGTGPTTDF. DNA of the CDR3: TGTGCCAGCAGCCCCTCCGGAACAGGCCCCACCACGGACTTC.

This clonotype has a count of ten or more. In nucleotides, the CDR3 is TGTGCCAGCAGTTCTTCCGGGACAGGGTCATCCCAGTACTTC. Translating gives CASSSSGTGSSQYF. V and J are TRBV7-8 and TRBJ2-5; 9 bases are shared with TRBD1. The length of the CDR3 is 14 residues. Trimming cost V 6 bases and J 9 bases; bases outside gene matches: 11. Germline CDR1 is SGHVS and CDR2 is FQNEAQ. Combining the CDR3 with reference TRBV7-8 and TRBJ2-5 gives the whole variable domain GAGVSQSPRYKVAKRGQDVALRCDPISGHVSLFWYQQALGQGPEFLTYFQNEAQLDKSGLPSDRFFAERPEGSVSTLKIQRTQQEDSAVYLCASSSSGTGSSQYFGPGTRLLVL.

This clonotype occurred a few times. The chain carries TRBV4-1 and TRBJ2-7; D remains unclear. V was pared by 2 bases and J by 3 bases, with 20 bases between. Germline CDR1 and CDR2: MGHRA and YSYEKL. This CDR3 comprises 17 residues. For the CDR3, the DNA is TGCGCCAGCAGCCAAAGTCTTCAGGCGGATCAGTACTACGAGCAGTACTTC. Its protein product is CASSQSLQADQYYEQYF.

The rearrangement uses TRBV2 and TRBJ2-1; a possible D gene is TRBD1 (5 bases). The V gene's germline CDR1 is SNHLY and CDR2 FYNNEI. Trimming pared 8 bases from V and 0 bases from J, leaving 8 bases between. CDR3 length: 13 amino acids. The CDR3 here is CASGAASYNEQFF. The CDR3, as DNA: TGTGCCAGCGGGGCGGCCTCCTACAATGAGCAGTTCTTC.